This TCR beta chain came from a study of blood T cell repertoires in COVID-19. Germline V gene lookup returns CDR1 LNHDA and CDR2 SQIVND (reference sequence). The V end lost 4 bases, the J end lost 2 bases, and 8 bases lay between the germline ends. The CDR3 loop spans 14 amino acids. This table comes from immunoSEQ multiplex PCR, and its TCRdb copy is limited to in-frame clones, with some not included. Found here are about 64,000 clones, more than 75% of them singletons; the top ten hold approximately 5%. The genes are TRBV19 and TRBJ2-2; D gene uncertain. The receptor was derived from a human donor in a cohort sampled during active COVID-19. Sequenced material: peripheral blood. CDR3 nucleotide sequence: TGTGCCAGTAGTACAACAGCCAACACCGGGGAGCTGTTTTTT. Its translation is CASSTTANTGELFF.